This T cell receptor (beta chain) was captured by sequencing in a study of T-cell memory formation after mild COVID-19. Overall study: There were largely donor-specific TCR clusters.

Study-level results: CD4+ contracting clones lay mainly in CM and EM, CD8+ ones in EMRA. Clones shrinking from day 15 to 85 showed even CD4/CD8 mixes; later expanders tilted CD4+.

The V segment lost 3 bases and the J segment 5 bases; nucleotides outside the gene matches: 8. Germline V gives CDR1 SEHNR, CDR2 FQNEAQ (reference sequence). CDR3 length equals 15 residues. Turning to this clonotype: Its antigen is not known.

The TCR alpha and TCR beta cDNA libraries, bearing sample barcodes and UMIs, were generated by 5'RACE using constant-segment primers. Using its own MiXCR run on the 5' RACE reads, TCRdb lists one record per CDR3 protein. The data hold fewer than 500,000 distinct CDR3 sequences, with 20% to 30% observed a single time. The sequence derives from an adult woman who had mild COVID-19 (a few samples of this study predate the infection). Cell type and time point are not known. This chain joins TRBV7-9 and TRBJ2-7, with 9 bases lining up with TRBD2. What was sequenced was PBMCs or a T cell subset sorted from them (not recorded which). The CDR3 DNA is TGTGCCAGCAGCTTCCAAGCGGGGGGTCCCCACGAGCAGTACTTC. This sequence encodes CASSFQAGGPHEQYF.